A single T cell receptor (beta chain) is shown here with its context. Its matching antigen is unknown. Sequencing was performed with immunoSEQ multiplex PCR; in TCRdb, only in-frame clones are kept and a portion is missing. The table has some 26,000 clones, over 70% seen once. Time point defined: blood 2 weeks post-SBRT. Treatment described: 15 Gy SBRT to primary tumor, nephrectomy 4 weeks later. Blood was sampled at baseline, 2 weeks and 4 weeks after SBRT. The data stem from a study of radiation and T cells in renal cell carcinoma. The study's findings and limits: From baseline, blood top tumor clonotypes peaked at 2 weeks post-radiation.

The V gene's germline CDR1 is MNHEY and CDR2 SMNVEV (reference sequence). V gave up 7 bases and J gave up 5 bases; unmatched junction bases: 22. The CDR3 consists of 20 residues. The source of this sequence is a man in his sixties with renal cell carcinoma. Sequencing used blood, obtained from a patient whose treatment included radiotherapy and nephrectomy. The chain recombines TRBV27 with TRBJ2-3, with 12 bases matching TRBD2. Written as DNA, the CDR3 is TGTGCCAGCACCCCGGTTCGGGGGACTAGCGGGTCCCCTTCGCGAGATACGCAGTATTTT. Its translation: CASTPVRGTSGSPSRDTQYF.